This T cell receptor (beta chain) was obtained from a study of blood T cell repertoires in COVID-19. Study-level background: Donors in the United States, Italy and Spain gave samples during acute or convalescent COVID-19. The analysed material was cDNA or gDNA that came from T cells, B-cell-depleted T cells, or PBMCs.

Followed longitudinally, the Seattle patients had been enrolled during active infection. The CDR3 extends over 18 amino acids. Germline assignment: CDR1 SGHRS and CDR2 YFSETQ. The junction had 17 bases not matched to a gene; V was cut back by 4 bases and J by 6 bases. Measured with immunoSEQ multiplex PCR; TCRdb has only the in-frame clones, and not every one. The repertoire holds roughly 180,000 clones, roughly 84% seen once, with under 7% in the top ten. The chain is built from TRBV5-1 and TRBJ2-1; TRBD1 aligns across 9 bases. The clonotype comes from a woman in her 50s with COVID-19, enrolled during active disease. The sequenced sample was peripheral blood. The chain's CDR3 is CASSTLVTGTGYGNEQFF. The CDR3 DNA sequence: TGCGCCAGCAGCACGCTGGTAACCGGGACAGGGTACGGCAATGAGCAGTTCTTC.